This TCR beta chain was sequenced in a study of blood T cell repertoires in COVID-19. The method was immunoSEQ multiplex PCR; TCRdb's version includes in-frame clones alone and lacks a portion of them. The sample includes over 65,000 clones, about 90% of them seen just once. Trimming took 0 bases from V and 9 from J; bases not matched to a gene: 6. The CDR3 consists of 16 residues. The germline CDR1 and CDR2 sequences are SGHAT and FQNNGV. This clone was observed a single time. This TCR was recovered from a human donor in a cohort sampled during active COVID-19. V and J are TRBV11-2 and TRBJ2-1; the match to TRBD2 covers 12 bases. Source material: peripheral blood. The chain's CDR3 is CASSLDLAGGPFEQFF. The CDR3 DNA reads TGTGCCAGCAGCTTAGATCTAGCGGGGGGGCCCTTTGAGCAGTTCTTC.